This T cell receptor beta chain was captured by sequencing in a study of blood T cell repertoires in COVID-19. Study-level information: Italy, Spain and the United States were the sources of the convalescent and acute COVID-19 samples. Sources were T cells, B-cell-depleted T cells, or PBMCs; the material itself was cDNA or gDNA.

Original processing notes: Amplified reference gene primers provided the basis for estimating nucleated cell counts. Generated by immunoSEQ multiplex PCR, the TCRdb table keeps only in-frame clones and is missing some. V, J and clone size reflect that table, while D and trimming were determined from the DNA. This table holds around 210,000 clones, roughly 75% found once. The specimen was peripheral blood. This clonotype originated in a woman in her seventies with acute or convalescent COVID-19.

CDR3 loop: CASRAVAAVGELFF. CDR3 nucleotides: TGTGCCAGCAGGGCCGTCGCTGCCGTCGGGGAGCTGTTTTTT. V is TRBV7-2 and J is TRBJ2-2; D remains ambiguous. Trimming cost V 6 bases and J 7 bases, with 15 bases left between them. The germline V gene has CDR1 SGHTA and CDR2 FQGNSA. This CDR3 region has 14 residues.